This TCR beta chain derives from a study of sequential checkpoint blockade in melanoma (dated by TCRdb to about 2019). For the wider study: Patients were assigned by 1:1 randomization to either first-line nivolumab followed by ipilimumab (arm A) or ipilimumab followed by nivolumab (arm B). DNA from about 99 pretreatment melanoma tumor samples was subjected to TCRbeta immunosequencing. Maintenance nivolumab was given following each of the two trial sequences. For 20 to 25 patients, matched tumor biopsies were taken both before treatment and at week 13, after single-agent nivolumab (arm A) or ipilimumab (arm B). Roughly four fifths of the matched pre- and post-treatment tumor biopsy pairs came from the same lesion.

With regard to this clone: Its antigen target is currently unknown. Base quality data are lacking; no much larger clone is found one base away.

The immunoSEQ Assay was used to immunosequence TCRbeta CDR3 regions from genomic DNA. Genomic DNA was amplified by bias-controlled multiplex PCR before high-throughput sequencing. The original pipeline was this. To quantify the absolute abundance of each unique TCRbeta CDR3 region, the sequences were collapsed and filtered. Clonality, defined as 1 minus Pielou's evenness, was calculated using only productive rearrangements. Tumor T-cell fraction was calculated by normalizing TCRbeta template counts to usable DNA, which was estimated from several housekeeping genes. A previously published method was used to identify clones with significantly greater frequencies in on-treatment samples than in baseline samples. Drawn from immuneACCESS, this table holds only the in-frame rearrangements with V and J called that TCRdb kept. Clones are partly lost; checked studies trace under half to an unresolved V gene and leave the rest unexplained. The V and J calls and clone size are taken from that table; D and trimming were inferred from the DNA. This sample gives 20,000 to 25,000 clones in total; 27% of them show up just once. The top ten hold 6.7% of the sample.

On the study overall, not on this receptor specifically: Achieving clinical benefit was about 30 times more likely for patients whose tumor T-cell fraction and clonality increased by week 13. Small sample sizes and reduced statistical power limited the analyses of tumor T-cell fraction within each arm. Among patients in arm A, the nivolumab-first arm, pretreatment tumor TIL clonality was associated with response (P = .04). The model for predicting response that combines TCR metrics with mutation burden needs to be validated in larger, independent patient cohorts. Tumor T-cell fraction and clonality correlated with PD-L1 staining and CD8+ T-cell counts but not with mutational load.

The CDR3 runs 15 residues from the cysteine to the phenylalanine. The DNA shown is the 45-base CDR3, in frame from base 1. From a lookup of the germline V gene, CDR1 and CDR2 are MNHGY and SAAAGT. V is cut by 0 bases and J by 3 bases, and the space between the germline ends is 11 bases. The sample's treatment or condition label is to be understood as: randomized to nivolumab then ipilimumab (arm A) or the reverse (arm B). No trial patient had received prior DNA-damaging chemotherapy. Samples came from patients with melanoma in CheckMate 064, a randomized, open-label phase II trial of sequential checkpoint blockade. Genomic DNA from formalin-fixed paraffin-embedded (FFPE) tissue samples served as the input for tumor TCR sequencing.

This TCR came from a human donor with melanoma. Sample: tumor tissue (inferred from file names), taken from a patient given nivolumab and ipilimumab in sequence. The chain employs TRBV6-8 and TRBJ1-1, and TRBD1 may be the D gene, going by 5 matching bases. The nucleotides are TGTGCCAGCAGTTACTCCTCGGGGCAGGACACTGAAGCTTTCTTT. This sequence encodes CASSYSSGQDTEAFF.